This TCR beta chain was obtained from a study of T-cell memory formation after mild COVID-19. Overall study: TCR clusters were largely donor specific. Broader study findings: Researchers found some responding clones in pre-infection memory, a sign that cross-reactive memory joined.

TCRdb redid the calling of the 5' RACE reads with MiXCR, one entry per CDR3 protein. This table holds almost 350,000 distinct CDR3 sequences, around a fifth found once. As regards this clonotype: Its target is unknown.

V was clipped by 5 bases and J by 0 bases, with 5 bases between them. This CDR3 has 12 residues. This chain uses TRBV12-3 or TRBV12-4 with TRBJ2-7; D gene unclear. Input material: PBMCs or a T cell subset sorted from them (not recorded which). This receptor was obtained from a man younger than 35 who had mild COVID-19 (a few samples of this study predate the infection). Cell type and time point are not known. The CDR3 DNA reads TGTGCCAGCAGTGGTCCCTCCTACGAGCAGTACTTC. It yields the protein CASSGPSYEQYF.